This T cell receptor beta chain was observed in a study of response to subunit inactivated influenza vaccine. Study-level findings and limits: It was the authors' suggestion that each seasonal influenza vaccination recruits few new T cells.

As to this clonotype: Its antigen is not known.

The CDR3 is made up of 17 amino acids. V lost 5 bases to trimming and J lost 4 bases, with 22 bases between them. The germline V gene has CDR1 SGHKS and CDR2 YYEKEE (reference sequence). TCRdb re-called the RT-PCR reads with MiXCR, one entry per CDR3 protein. The data contain more than 600,000 distinct CDR3 sequences, 18% of them seen just once; the ten biggest clones take up roughly a tenth. This receptor was identified in a man aged 50-59 years who received an inactivated influenza vaccine. This material consisted of PBMCs from blood, taken 5 days after vaccination. The chain employs TRBV5-5 and TRBJ2-1, with D possibly TRBD2 on 8 matching bases. The DNA for the CDR3 is TGTGCCAGCAGGACAGGGAATAGCGGGATGCTATACAATGAGCAGTTCTTC. The encoded protein is CASRTGNSGMLYNEQFF. Full variable domain (rest looked up from reference TRBV5-5 and TRBJ2-1): DAGVTQSPTHLIKTRGQQVTLRCSPISGHKSVSWYQQVLGQGPQFIFQYYEKEERGRGNFPDRFSARQFPNYSSELNVNALLLGDSALYLCASRTGNSGMLYNEQFFGPGTRLTVL.